This passage covers 14 T cell receptor beta chains from one sample sequenced in a study of blood T cell repertoires in COVID-19. Method: immunoSEQ multiplex PCR; TCRdb's copy keeps in-frame clones and lacks some. This table has roughly 200,000 clones, around nine tenths appearing once. The sequenced sample was PBMCs or T cells enriched from blood (not recorded which). All receptors come from a man aged 25 to 40 in a cohort exposed to, infected with or recovered from COVID-19 (not recorded which).

This chain uses TRBV18 with TRBJ1-1; the D is unclear. The CDR3 is 13 amino acids. From germline, CDR1 is KGHSH and CDR2 LQKENI. V was pared by 2 bases and J by 3 bases, with 7 bases between. For the CDR3, the DNA is TGTGCCAGCTCACCAGCGATGGACACTGAAGCTTTCTTT. This sequence encodes CASSPAMDTEAFF. Full variable domain (missing parts from reference TRBV18 and TRBJ1-1): NAGVMQNPRHLVRRRGQEARLRCSPMKGHSHVYWYRQLPEEGLKFMVYLQKENIIDESGMPKERFSAEFPKEGPSILRIQQVVRGDSAAYFCASSPAMDTEAFFGQGTRLTVV.

V is TRBV5-1 and J is TRBJ2-6, with D perhaps TRBD1 (6 bases). This CDR3 is built from 16 residues. Germline V CDR1 and CDR2: SGHRS, YFSETQ. The V gene lost 5 bases and the J gene lost 3 bases, with 15 bases spanning the gap. The CDR3 coding sequence is TGCGCCAGCAGTTTACAGGGCACTCTTGGGGCCAACGTCCTGACTTTC. It encodes CASSLQGTLGANVLTF.

The rearrangement links TRBV27 to TRBJ2-7; D may be TRBD1 (6 bases). The V gene lost 6 bases and the J gene lost 3 bases, with 12 bases spanning the gap. The CDR3 is made up of 13 amino acids. Germline CDR1 reads MNHEY; CDR2 reads SMNVEV (reference sequence). CDR3 DNA sequence: TGTGCCAGCAGCAGGGACATAAACTACGAGCAGTACTTC. Its translation is CASSRDINYEQYF.

J is TRBJ2-3 and V is TRBV7-3; tentative D call: TRBD2 (6 bases). The germline V gene encodes CDR1 SGHTA and CDR2 FQGTGA. This CDR3 contains 19 residues. Trimming left V 1 base short and J 1 base short, with 21 bases between. This CDR3 is CASSLKPWRAEVGTDTQYF. The CDR3 DNA reads TGTGCCAGCAGCTTAAAACCCTGGAGGGCCGAGGTCGGCACAGATACGCAGTATTTT.

This rearrangement joins TRBV7-4 to TRBJ1-2, with 7 positions matching TRBD1. Looked up from germline, CDR1 is SGHVT and CDR2 is SQSDAQ. V lost 1 base to trimming and J lost 2 bases; unmatched junction nucleotides: 19. This CDR3 has 20 amino acids. The CDR3 DNA sequence: TGTGCCAGCAGCTTAGATTTCTCGGATAGGGGGCCGAAGGTCAACTATGGCTACACCTTC. Translating it yields CASSLDFSDRGPKVNYGYTF.

The chain carries TRBV7-2 and TRBJ2-5, with TRBD2 as a possible D gene (6 bases). V was pared by 4 bases and J by 5 bases, with 14 bases between. The CDR3 contains 14 residues. The V gene's germline CDR1 is SGHTA and CDR2 FQGNSA. CDR3: CASSSERGWETQYF. CDR3 DNA sequence: TGTGCCAGCAGCTCAGAACGGGGGTGGGAGACCCAGTACTTC. The entire variable domain, with the rest obtained from reference TRBV7-2 and TRBJ2-5, is as follows: GAGVSQSPSNKVTEKGKDVELRCDPISGHTALYWYRQSLGQGLEFLIYFQGNSAPDKSGLPSDRFSAERTGGSVSTLTIQRTQQEDSAVYLCASSSERGWETQYFGPGTRLLVL.

This rearrangement joins TRBV12-3 or TRBV12-4 to TRBJ1-1, with D possibly being TRBD1 (6 bases). CDR3 length equals 13 residues. Between the trimmed V and J ends, which lost 7 bases and 4 bases, there was a span of 13 bases. CDR3 in DNA: TGTGCCAGCAATTACAGGGTGTCCACTGAAGCTTTCTTT. This translates into CASNYRVSTEAFF.

V and J are TRBV28 and TRBJ1-2; 9 bases are a match to TRBD1. V was pared by 2 bases and J by 2 bases, with 3 bases of the junction left unmatched. The CDR3 is made up of 15 amino acids. In germline, CDR1 is MDHEN, CDR2 SYDVKM. The CDR3 sequence is CASSLVGTGNYGYTF. The CDR3 DNA reads TGTGCCAGCAGTTTAGTCGGGACAGGGAACTATGGCTACACCTTC.

For this clone: Other DNA variants within this sample encode the same CDR3. This chain links TRBV18 with TRBJ2-7; a weak D match, TRBD2 (6 bases). Germline V gene data show CDR1 as KGHSH and CDR2 as LQKENI. V dropped 6 bases and J dropped 0 bases, with 12 bases sitting between them. The CDR3 contains 14 residues. DNA of the CDR3: TGTGCCAGCTCCCCTGCCGGGAGCTCCTACGAGCAGTACTTC. Its protein product is CASSPAGSSYEQYF.

V usage is TRBV28 and J usage is TRBJ1-2; 7 positions agree with TRBD1. The CDR3 spans 15 residues. CDR1 and CDR2 (germline): MDHEN, SYDVKM. The J segment lost 2 bases and the V segment lost 8 bases, leaving 11 bases of the junction unmatched. CDR3 protein: CASRAPTGVNYGYTF. The CDR3 DNA sequence: TGTGCCAGCCGAGCTCCTACAGGGGTCAACTATGGCTACACCTTC.

The V and J genes are TRBV4-1 and TRBJ2-1; 11 nucleotides align to TRBD2. This CDR3 spans 15 amino acids. J lost 5 bases, V lost 7 bases, and 7 bases had no gene match. Germline loops: CDR1 MGHRA, CDR2 YSYEKL. The chain's CDR3 is CASKSGLAGNNEQFF. The CDR3 nucleotides read TGCGCCAGCAAGTCAGGACTAGCGGGTAACAATGAGCAGTTCTTC.

This clone was counted between two and nine times. Other DNA sequences in the sample encode the same CDR3. The chain employs TRBV11-3 and TRBJ2-3; D unresolved. V lost 0 bases, J lost 0 bases, and 4 bases lay in between. CDR3 length equals 14 residues. CDR1 and CDR2 (germline): SGHNT, YENEEA. CDR3 sequence reads: CASSLDQSTDTQYF. CDR3 in DNA: TGTGCCAGCAGCTTAGACCAGAGCACAGATACGCAGTATTTT. Variable domain in full (rest from reference TRBV11-3 and TRBJ2-3): EAGVVQSPRYKIIEKKQPVAFWCNPISGHNTLYWYLQNLGQGPELLIRYENEEAVDDSQLPKDRFSAERLKGVDSTLKIQPAELGDSAVYLCASSLDQSTDTQYFGPGTRLTVL.

The CDR3 protein is CASWASGTLTYEQYF. In DNA, the CDR3 is TGTGCCAGCTGGGCTTCCGGGACATTGACCTACGAGCAGTACTTC. This chain uses TRBV28 with TRBJ2-7; maybe TRBD1 (6 bases). V lost 8 bases and J lost 2, with 19 bases in between. In germline, CDR1 is MDHEN, CDR2 SYDVKM. CDR3 length: 15 residues.

This chain uses TRBV27 with TRBJ1-6; 7 bases align to TRBD1. The germline V gene encodes CDR1 MNHEY and CDR2 SMNVEV (reference sequence). J was trimmed by 9 bases and V by 6 bases; bases with no gene match: 11. The CDR3 is 15 amino acids. The CDR3 DNA is TGTGCCAGCAGCTCATATCAGGGGGGTTCTTCACCCCTCCACTTT. This encodes CASSSYQGGSSPLHF.